The 10 T cell receptor beta chains below come from one sample, sequenced in a study of shared clonotypes between healthy human individuals. Assay: immunoSEQ multiplex PCR; the TCRdb copy retains only in-frame clones and omits some. The data show about 2,500,000 clones, around nine tenths seen once. The sample consisted of naive CD4+ T cells sorted from blood. Stated subset: CD45RA+ positively selected. These receptor sequences come from a man aged 18-30 years in good health.

The CDR3 DNA is TGTGCCTGGACCCCTGGAGGGGGACACTCTGGGGCCAACGTCCTGACTTTC. This sequence encodes CAWTPGGGHSGANVLTF. The rearrangement links TRBV30 to TRBJ2-6; perhaps D is TRBD1 or TRBD2 (6 bases each). The CDR3 consists of 17 residues. Germline CDR1 and CDR2: GTSNPN and SVGIG (reference sequence). The V end lost 4 bases, the J end lost 0 bases, and 16 bases lay between the germline ends.

Regarding this clone: The sample holds other DNA sequences that translate to the same CDR3. This chain uses TRBV9 with TRBJ2-7, with no clear D. CDR3 size: 13 residues. Germline assignment: CDR1 SGDLS and CDR2 YYNGEE. V was trimmed by 0 bases and J by 7 bases, leaving 11 bases between them. CDR3 DNA: TGTGCCAGCAGCGTAGTGGAAGGCGGTGAGCAGTACTTC. Residues: CASSVVEGGEQYF.

The rearrangement links TRBV2 to TRBJ1-1, with D uncertain. V was pared by 4 bases and J by 8 bases, with 11 bases between. Germline loops: CDR1 SNHLY, CDR2 FYNNEI. CDR3 length: 12 amino acids. The CDR3 nucleotides are TGTGCCAGCAGTGGAGACTTTGAGGAAGCTTTCTTT. This codes for CASSGDFEEAFF.

The chain employs TRBV28 and TRBJ2-1, with TRBD2 matching over 16 bases. CDR3 length: 17 residues. The trim removed 8 bases at V and 3 bases at J, leaving 7 bases unmatched. CDR1 is MDHEN, CDR2 SYDVKM, per germline. The CDR3 sequence: CASPPGLAGGGYNEQFF. The CDR3 nucleotides read TGTGCCAGCCCTCCGGGACTAGCGGGGGGGGGCTACAATGAGCAGTTCTTC.

The V and J genes are TRBV7-2 and TRBJ2-7, with 8 bases lining up with TRBD1. CDR1 SGHTA and CDR2 FQGNSA come from the germline V gene. V dropped 1 base and J dropped 2; count of bases not matched to a gene: 13. The length of the CDR3 is 18 residues. CDR3 nucleotides: TGTGCCAGCAGCTTAGTGGTGACCCAGGGGGCTTATACCTACGAGCAGTACTTC. This translates into CASSLVVTQGAYTYEQYF.

The chain couples TRBV28 to TRBJ2-7; D not certain. Trimming left V 6 bases short and J 5 bases short, with 17 bases between. The CDR3 sequence is 14 residues long. Germline CDR1 MDHEN, CDR2 SYDVKM. The CDR3 protein is CASRVGRRDNEQYF. The CDR3 bases are TGTGCCAGCAGAGTGGGCCGCAGAGACAACGAGCAGTACTTC. Using reference TRBV28 and TRBJ2-7 for the parts outside the CDR3, the full variable domain is DVKVTQSSRYLVKRTGEKVFLECVQDMDHENMFWYRQDPGLGLRLIYFSYDVKMKEKGDIPEGYSVSREKKERFSLILESASTNQTSMYLCASRVGRRDNEQYFGPGTRLTVT.

The chain links TRBV16 to TRBJ2-6; TRBD2 aligns across 8 bases. The CDR3 runs to 17 residues. The trim removed 4 bases at V and 1 base at J, leaving 6 bases unmatched. Germline CDR1 and CDR2: KGHSY and FQNENV. CDR3 residues: CASSPSSGGSGANVLTF. CDR3 nucleotide sequence: TGTGCCAGCAGCCCATCCTCGGGAGGGTCTGGGGCCAACGTCCTGACTTTC.

The chain is built from TRBV6-6 and TRBJ1-1; a possible D gene is TRBD1 (6 bases). The V gene's germline CDR1 is MNHNY and CDR2 SVGAGI (reference sequence). There are 12 residues in the CDR3. Trimming pared 5 bases from V and 6 bases from J, leaving 10 bases between. In DNA form, the CDR3 reads TGTGCCAGCAGTACAGGGAAAGCTGAAGCTTTCTTT. Translated: CASSTGKAEAFF.

The chain recombines TRBV7-6 with TRBJ1-6; tentative D call: TRBD1 (5 bases). Germline-derived CDR1 and CDR2 are SGHVS and FNYEAQ. The V gene lost 5 bases and the J gene lost 0 bases, with 11 bases spanning the gap. This CDR3 has 16 residues. The CDR3 nucleotides are TGTGCCAGCAGCAAGGGACGGAGCTCCTATAATTCACCCCTCCACTTT. This sequence encodes CASSKGRSSYNSPLHF.

About this clone itself: At the DNA level, this CDR3 is encoded by other sequences in the same sample as well. The chain has TRBV6-5 and TRBJ2-7; 13 bases fit TRBD2. Losses at the gene ends were 4 bases for V and 3 bases for J; bases not matched to a gene: 3. This CDR3 region has 15 residues. From germline, CDR1 is MNHEY and CDR2 SVGAGI. For the CDR3, the DNA is TGTGCCAGCAGTTCCTGGACTAGCGGGAGCTACGAGCAGTACTTC. Protein sequence: CASSSWTSGSYEQYF.